The next 13 T cell receptor beta chains were all read from a single sample in a study of Tregs in tolerant kidney transplant recipients. Only in-frame clones appear in the TCRdb table, and some are missing; sequencing was by immunoSEQ multiplex PCR. Altogether tens of thousands of clones are present, approximately 89% being singletons, with the ten largest covering 0.34%. Specimen: Tregs from blood, collected before the transplant. The receptors stem from a human donor who received a combined kidney and bone marrow transplant.

Only one count was recorded for this clone. The chain employs TRBV6-5 and TRBJ2-2, with D possibly TRBD2 on 5 matching bases. This CDR3 comprises 15 residues. Germline CDR1 MNHEY, CDR2 SVGAGI. With 5 bases removed from V and 5 bases from J, the gap between germline ends came to 15 bases. The CDR3 DNA sequence: TGTGCCAGCAGTGTAGGTGGGAGAGGGACCGGGGAGCTGTTTTTT. This gives the protein CASSVGGRGTGELFF.

The chain has TRBV29-1 and TRBJ1-2; TRBD1 is a possible D gene (5 bases). CDR3 length equals 12 residues. V shed 0 bases and J shed 5 bases, with 7 bases lying between them. CDR1 SQVTM and CDR2 ANQGSEA come from the germline V gene. Here the CDR3 DNA reads TGCAGCGTTGAAGAGGCAGGGTATGGCTACACCTTC. Translated, it gives CSVEEAGYGYTF.

The chain links TRBV5-4 to TRBJ1-1; perhaps TRBD1 as D (5 bases). Between the trimmed V and J ends, which lost 10 bases and 1 base, there was a span of 20 bases. Germline V gives CDR1 SGHNT, CDR2 YYREEE (reference sequence). The CDR3 runs to 15 residues. This CDR3 reads CASTGRPGGNTEAFF. CDR3 DNA sequence: TGTGCCTCAACGGGCAGACCGGGGGGGAACACTGAAGCTTTCTTT.

V gene TRBV2 combines with J gene TRBJ2-1, with TRBD1 matching 9 bases. This CDR3 has 12 residues. The junction had 6 bases not matched to a gene; V was cut back by 4 bases and J by 14 bases. CDR1 SNHLY and CDR2 FYNNEI come from the germline V gene. As DNA, the CDR3 is TGTGCCAGCAGTGTGGGGGACAGGGCCGAGTTCTTC. It translates to CASSVGDRAEFF.

This clone was detected only once. The chain is built from TRBV7-9 and TRBJ1-1, with TRBD1 identical over 9 bases. This CDR3 is 14 amino acids long. The germline V gene encodes CDR1 SEHNR and CDR2 FQNEAQ (reference sequence). V shed 5 bases, J shed 5 bases, and the junction held 6 bases outside the gene matches. The CDR3: CASSPRQGGTEAFF. The DNA for the CDR3 is TGTGCCAGCAGCCCGCGACAGGGGGGGACTGAAGCTTTCTTT. Complete variable domain (other parts from reference TRBV7-9 and TRBJ1-1): DTGVSQNPRHKITKRGQNVTFRCDPISEHNRLYWYRQTLGQGPEFLTYFQNEAQLEKSRLLSDRFSAERPKGSFSTLEIQRTEQGDSAMYLCASSPRQGGTEAFFGQGTRLTVV.

V gene TRBV6-5 combines with J gene TRBJ2-7; D gene unclear. The V end was cut by 8 bases, the J end by 3 bases, with 8 bases between. The CDR3 sequence is 11 residues long. Germline V gene data show CDR1 as MNHEY and CDR2 as SVGAGI. CDR3 residues: CASGLGYEQYF. For the CDR3, the DNA is TGTGCCAGCGGATTGGGCTACGAGCAGTACTTC.

This clone occurred once. One junction end disagrees with the germline gene, perhaps due to a read error. This chain uses TRBV18 with TRBJ2-3; no definite D call. CDR1 and CDR2 from the germline V gene are KGHSH and LQKENI. The CDR3 has 14 residues. CDR3 bases: TGTGCCAGCCCACCACGAGGCCTCACAGATACGCAGTATTTT. It encodes CASPPRGLTDTQYF.

The CDR3 sequence is CASSFLYEQYF. In nucleotides, the CDR3 is TGTGCCAGCAGCTTCCTCTACGAGCAGTACTTC. The J gene is TRBJ2-7, the V gene TRBV7-9, with unresolved D. Germline CDR1 reads SEHNR; CDR2 reads FQNEAQ (reference sequence). The CDR3 is 11 residues long. The V end lost 3 bases, the J end lost 3 bases, and 3 bases lay between the germline ends.

The J gene is TRBJ2-5, the V gene TRBV19; D perhaps matches TRBD1 (6 bases). The CDR3 loop spans 15 amino acids. V was cut by 2 bases and J by 5 bases, with 15 bases left in between. Germline V gene lookup returns CDR1 LNHDA and CDR2 SQIVND (reference sequence). The CDR3 is CASSIQTGGGETQYF. For the CDR3, the DNA is TGTGCCAGTAGTATACAGACAGGAGGCGGGGAGACCCAGTACTTC.

The chain has TRBV14 and TRBJ1-2, with a tentative D call TRBD1 (5 bases). The V and J ends lost 3 bases and 5 bases respectively, with 13 bases between them. Germline CDR1 reads SGHDN; CDR2 reads FVKESK. This CDR3 has 14 amino acids. The CDR3 loop reads CASSQTAPQYGYTF. The CDR3 DNA reads as TGTGCCAGCAGCCAGACAGCCCCTCAGTATGGCTACACCTTC. Using reference TRBV14 and TRBJ1-2 for the parts outside the CDR3, the full variable domain is EAGVTQFPSHSVIEKGQTVTLRCDPISGHDNLYWYRRVMGKEIKFLLHFVKESKQDESGMPNNRFLAERTGGTYSTLKVQPAELEDSGVYFCASSQTAPQYGYTFGSGTRLTVV.

This chain connects TRBV11-2 to TRBJ2-1; 9 positions agree with TRBD1. This CDR3 is built from 16 residues. CDR1 is SGHAT, CDR2 FQNNGV, per germline. Germline trimming cut 5 bases from V and 5 bases from J; bases unmatched to any gene: 10. CDR3 region: CASSLTGGKSDNEQFF. The CDR3 DNA reads TGTGCCAGCAGCCTCACAGGGGGCAAGTCAGACAATGAGCAGTTCTTC.

CDR3 sequence reads: CASSPSGTGALEQYF. CDR3 nucleotides: TGTGCCAGCTCACCCTCCGGGACAGGGGCCCTCGAGCAGTACTTC. This chain uses TRBV18 with TRBJ2-7; 10 nucleotides align to TRBD1. V lost 3 bases to trimming and J lost 6 bases; unmatched junction nucleotides: 8. The CDR3 sequence is 15 residues long. Germline CDR1 reads KGHSH; CDR2 reads LQKENI.

This clone was counted once. V usage is TRBV28 and J usage is TRBJ2-1; 16 nucleotides align to TRBD2. The V and J ends lost 6 bases and 1 base, in that order; junction bases with no gene match: 6. CDR1 and CDR2 from the germline V gene are MDHEN and SYDVKM. The CDR3 sequence is 18 residues long. CDR3 residues: CASSSGLAGGLSYNEQFF. CDR3 DNA: TGTGCCAGCAGCTCGGGACTAGCGGGAGGGTTATCCTACAATGAGCAGTTCTTC. Full variable domain (rest looked up from reference TRBV28 and TRBJ2-1): DVKVTQSSRYLVKRTGEKVFLECVQDMDHENMFWYRQDPGLGLRLIYFSYDVKMKEKGDIPEGYSVSREKKERFSLILESASTNQTSMYLCASSSGLAGGLSYNEQFFGPGTRLTVL.